Each of the 2 T cell receptor beta chains below was sequenced from the same sample in a study of T cells expressing NK-cell markers. Each CDR3 protein gets one entry in TCRdb, which reprocessed the 5' RACE reads and gives no DNA. Its listing shows about 260,000 distinct CDR3 sequences. Input material: blood T cells: a sorted CD56 or NKG2C T cell subset, CD4+ or CD8+ T cells, or bulk PBMC T cells (not recorded which). The receptors derive from a young man in good health.

The chain employs TRBV10-2 and TRBJ2-2; TCRdb returns TRBD2, unconfirmable since there is no DNA. The length of the CDR3 is 16 residues. CDR1 is WSHSY, CDR2 SAAADI, per germline. Here the CDR3 reads CASSGASGTTTGELFF.

The chain uses TRBV18 and TRBJ2-3. Germline V gene data show CDR1 as KGHSH and CDR2 as LQKENI. The CDR3 consists of 13 residues. This CDR3 is CASSRDFLQWQYF.